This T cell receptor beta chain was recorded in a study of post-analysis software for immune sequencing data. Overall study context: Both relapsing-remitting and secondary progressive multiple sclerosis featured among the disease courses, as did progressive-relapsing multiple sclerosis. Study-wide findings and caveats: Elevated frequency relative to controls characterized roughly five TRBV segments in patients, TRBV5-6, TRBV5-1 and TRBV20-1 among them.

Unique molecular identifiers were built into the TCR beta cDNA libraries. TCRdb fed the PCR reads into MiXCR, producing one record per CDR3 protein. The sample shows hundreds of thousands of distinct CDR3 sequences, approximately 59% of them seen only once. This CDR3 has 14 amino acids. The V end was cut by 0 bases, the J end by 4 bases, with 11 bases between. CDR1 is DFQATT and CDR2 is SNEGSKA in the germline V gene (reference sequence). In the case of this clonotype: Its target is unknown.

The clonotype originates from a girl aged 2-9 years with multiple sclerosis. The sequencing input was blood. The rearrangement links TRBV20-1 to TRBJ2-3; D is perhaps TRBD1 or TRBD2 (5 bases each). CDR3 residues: CSARERGDPDTQYF. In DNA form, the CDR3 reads TGCAGTGCTAGAGAGAGAGGGGACCCAGATACGCAGTATTTT.